These 5 T cell receptor beta chains were sequenced from one sample in a study of neoadjuvant anti-PD-1 for oral cavity cancer. Profiling relied on immunoSEQ multiplex PCR, and the TCRdb table lists in-frame clones only, not all of them. The data show about 13,000 clones, around 75% seen once. The material sequenced was PBMCs, taken before nivolumab (anti-PD-1) treatment. These TCRs come from a person between 40 and 79 years old with oral cavity squamous cell carcinoma.

The chain combines TRBV9 with TRBJ2-7; a possible D gene is TRBD1 (6 bases). V was pared by 0 bases and J by 5 bases, with 15 bases between. Per the germline V gene, CDR1 is SGDLS and CDR2 is YYNGEE. CDR3 size: 15 residues. For the CDR3, the DNA is TGTGCCAGCAGCGTAGTCGAAGGGGGATGGAACGAGCAGTACTTC. It specifies CASSVVEGGWNEQYF.

A few counts support this clone. This rearrangement joins TRBV19 to TRBJ2-1; D possibly corresponds to TRBD2 (5 bases). Trimming removed 10 bases from V and 5 bases from J, with 12 bases in between. Germline CDR1 reads LNHDA; CDR2 reads SQIVND (reference sequence). This CDR3 spans 12 amino acids. The DNA for the CDR3 is TGTGCCACTAAGAGGGCGGACAATGAGCAGTTCTTC. It yields the protein CATKRADNEQFF. The full variable domain, completed using reference TRBV19 and TRBJ2-1, is DGGITQSPKYLFRKEGQNVTLSCEQNLNHDAMYWYRQDPGQGLRLIYYSQIVNDFQKGDIAEGYSVSREKKESFPLTVTSAQKNPTAFYLCATKRADNEQFFGPGTRLTVL.

This clone was seen a few times. CDR3 residues: CARSVHTGFYYPSNYGYTF. The CDR3 nucleotides are TGTGCCAGAAGCGTCCATACAGGATTCTATTATCCTTCTAACTATGGCTACACCTTC. The chain employs TRBV5-3 and TRBJ1-2; perhaps TRBD1 as D (5 bases). TRBV5-3 is sorted into the ORF group, with uncertain function. Deletions cut 4 bases from V and 0 bases from J, with 25 bases between. This CDR3 has 19 residues.

The count of this clone is one. The genes are TRBV9 and TRBJ1-1; D unclear. The V end lost 0 bases, the J end lost 4 bases, and 10 bases lay between the germline ends. Germline CDR1 reads SGDLS; CDR2 reads YYNGEE. The CDR3 is made up of 14 amino acids. This CDR3 reads CASSVELSGTEAFF. CDR3 sequence (DNA): TGTGCCAGCAGCGTAGAGCTAAGTGGCACTGAAGCTTTCTTT.

V and J are TRBV27 and TRBJ2-7, with D unresolved. Germline assignment: CDR1 MNHEY and CDR2 SMNVEV (reference sequence). V was clipped by 7 bases and J by 2 bases, with 12 bases between them. This CDR3 has 13 amino acids. CDR3 nucleotides: TGTGCCAGCAAGATGGACGGACCCTACGAGCAGTACTTC. Encoded protein: CASKMDGPYEQYF.